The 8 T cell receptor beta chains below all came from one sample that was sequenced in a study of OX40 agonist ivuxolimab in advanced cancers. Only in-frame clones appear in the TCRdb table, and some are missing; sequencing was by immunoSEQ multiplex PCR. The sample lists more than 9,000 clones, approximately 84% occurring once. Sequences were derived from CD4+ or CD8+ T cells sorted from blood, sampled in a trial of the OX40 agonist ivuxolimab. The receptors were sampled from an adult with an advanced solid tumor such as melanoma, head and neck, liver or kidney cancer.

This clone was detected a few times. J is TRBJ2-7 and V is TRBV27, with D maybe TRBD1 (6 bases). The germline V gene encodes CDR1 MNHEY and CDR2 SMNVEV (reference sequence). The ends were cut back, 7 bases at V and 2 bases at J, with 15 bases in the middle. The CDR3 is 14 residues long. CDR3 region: CASTTHRDPYEQYF. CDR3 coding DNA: TGTGCCAGCACCACTCACAGGGACCCCTACGAGCAGTACTTC.

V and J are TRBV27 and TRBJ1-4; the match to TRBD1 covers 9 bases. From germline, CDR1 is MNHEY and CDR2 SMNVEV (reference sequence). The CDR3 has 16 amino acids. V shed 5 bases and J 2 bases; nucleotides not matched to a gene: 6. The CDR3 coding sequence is TGTGCCAGCAGTCCACTACAGGGGGCGACTAATGAAAAACTGTTTTTT. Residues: CASSPLQGATNEKLFF. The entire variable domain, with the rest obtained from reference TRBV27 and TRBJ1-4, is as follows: EAQVTQNPRYLITVTGKKLTVTCSQNMNHEYMSWYRQDPGLGLRQIYYSMNVEVTDKGDVPEGYKVSRKEKRNFPLILESPSPNQTSLYFCASSPLQGATNEKLFFGSGTQLSVL.

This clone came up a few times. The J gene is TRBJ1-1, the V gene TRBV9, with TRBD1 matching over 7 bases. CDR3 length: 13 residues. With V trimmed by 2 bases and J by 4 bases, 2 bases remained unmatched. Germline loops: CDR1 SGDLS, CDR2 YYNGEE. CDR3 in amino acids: CASSVSGGTEAFF. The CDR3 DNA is TGTGCCAGCAGCGTTTCAGGGGGCACTGAAGCTTTCTTT. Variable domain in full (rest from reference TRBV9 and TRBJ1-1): DSGVTQTPKHLITATGQRVTLRCSPRSGDLSVYWYQQSLDQGLQFLIQYYNGEERAKGNILERFSAQQFPDLHSELNLSSLELGDSALYFCASSVSGGTEAFFGQGTRLTVV.

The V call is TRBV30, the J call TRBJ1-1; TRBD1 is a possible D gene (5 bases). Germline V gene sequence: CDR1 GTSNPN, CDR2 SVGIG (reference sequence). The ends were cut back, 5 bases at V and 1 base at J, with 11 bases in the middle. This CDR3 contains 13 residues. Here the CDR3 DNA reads TGTGCCTGGGGGACGTCGGGGAACACTGAAGCTTTCTTT. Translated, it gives CAWGTSGNTEAFF. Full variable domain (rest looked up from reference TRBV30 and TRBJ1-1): SQTIHQWPATLVQPVGSPLSLECTVEGTSNPNLYWYRQAAGRGLQLLFYSVGIGQISSEVPQNLSASRPQDRQFILSSKKLLLSDSGFYLCAWGTSGNTEAFFGQGTRLTVV.

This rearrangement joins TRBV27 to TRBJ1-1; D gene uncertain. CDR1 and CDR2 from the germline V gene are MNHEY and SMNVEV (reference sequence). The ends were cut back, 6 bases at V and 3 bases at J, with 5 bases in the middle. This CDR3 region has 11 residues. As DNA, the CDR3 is TGTGCCAGCAGCTCATACACTGAAGCTTTCTTT. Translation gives CASSSYTEAFF.

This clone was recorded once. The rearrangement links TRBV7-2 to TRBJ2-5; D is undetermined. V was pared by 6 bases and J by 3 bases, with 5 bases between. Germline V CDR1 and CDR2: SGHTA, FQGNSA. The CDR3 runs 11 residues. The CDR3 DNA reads TGTGCCAGCAGTCTTAAAGAGACCCAGTACTTC. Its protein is CASSLKETQYF.

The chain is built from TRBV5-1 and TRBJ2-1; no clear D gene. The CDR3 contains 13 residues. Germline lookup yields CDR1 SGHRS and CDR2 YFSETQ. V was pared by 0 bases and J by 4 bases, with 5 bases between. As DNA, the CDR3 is TGCGCCAGCAGCTTGGAAGTTTACAATGAGCAGTTCTTC. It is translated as CASSLEVYNEQFF.

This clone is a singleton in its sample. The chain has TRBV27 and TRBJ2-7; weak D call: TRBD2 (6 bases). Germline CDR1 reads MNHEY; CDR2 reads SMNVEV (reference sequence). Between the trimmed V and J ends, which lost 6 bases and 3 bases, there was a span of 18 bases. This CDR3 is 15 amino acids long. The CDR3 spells CASSPHRDFSYEQYF. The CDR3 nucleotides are TGTGCCAGCAGCCCTCACCGGGACTTCAGCTACGAGCAGTACTTC.